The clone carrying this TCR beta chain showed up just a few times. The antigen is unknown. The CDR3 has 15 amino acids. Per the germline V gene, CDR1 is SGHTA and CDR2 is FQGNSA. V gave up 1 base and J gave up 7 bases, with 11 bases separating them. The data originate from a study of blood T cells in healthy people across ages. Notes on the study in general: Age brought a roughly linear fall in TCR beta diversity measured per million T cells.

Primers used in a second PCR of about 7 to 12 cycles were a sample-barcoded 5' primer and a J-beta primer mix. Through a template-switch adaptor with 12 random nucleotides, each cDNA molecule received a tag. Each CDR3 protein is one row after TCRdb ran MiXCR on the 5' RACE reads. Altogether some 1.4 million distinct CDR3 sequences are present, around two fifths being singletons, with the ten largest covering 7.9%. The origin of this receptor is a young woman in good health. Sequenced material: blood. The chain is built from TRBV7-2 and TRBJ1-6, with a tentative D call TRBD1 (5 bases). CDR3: CASSLELAGNSPLHF. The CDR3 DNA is TGTGCCAGCAGCTTAGAATTGGCAGGGAATTCACCCCTCCACTTT.